This note documents a single T cell receptor (beta chain) sequence. Its matching antigen is unknown. With 0 bases removed from V and 5 bases from J, the gap between germline ends came to 13 bases. Germline V CDR1 and CDR2: LGHDT, YNNKEL (reference sequence). This CDR3 is built from 15 residues. With a J-beta primer mix and a sample-barcoded 5' primer, a second PCR ran roughly 6 to 11 cycles. TCRdb independently ran MiXCR on the 5' RACE reads; one entry per CDR3 protein. The sample includes about 640,000 distinct CDR3 sequences, 58% seen only once; the top ten take approximately 37%. Isolation yielded PBMCs, at least 6.5 million per sample, in every case. This sample stems from a study of blood T cells in healthy people across ages. Overall study results and limits: Aged donors had fewer naive CD4+ cells and lower diversity than long-lived donors. Possibly, changes in expanded clonotypes were confounded because donor CMV status was unknown. Without sorted subsets, naive and antigen-experienced compartments could not be conclusively compared.

The receptor was isolated from a man between 60 and 75 years old in good health. Sequencing used blood. The chain has TRBV3-1 and TRBJ1-1; D gene uncertain. The chain's CDR3 is CASSQDKYAWTEAFF. The CDR3 DNA reads as TGTGCCAGCAGCCAAGATAAGTACGCCTGGACTGAAGCTTTCTTT.